Sequencing of this T cell receptor beta chain was carried out in a study of OX40 agonist ivuxolimab in advanced cancers. In the study overall: Across the patients, intravenous ivuxolimab was delivered every 2 weeks at 0.01 to 10 mg/kg. Study outcomes and limitations: Antigen specificity remained undetermined for the expanded peripheral T cells.

CDR3 length: 13 amino acids. Germline CDR1 and CDR2: SGHKS and YYEKEE (reference sequence). V dropped 0 bases and J dropped 8 bases, with 8 bases sitting between them. No patient had autoimmune disease or received systemic immunosuppression. In regard to this clone: Its matching antigen is unknown.

TCRdb keeps only in-frame clones here, not all; method: immunoSEQ multiplex PCR. The data contain over 55,000 clones, 80% to 85% of them singletons. Material: CD4+ or CD8+ T cells sorted from blood, obtained in a trial of the OX40 agonist ivuxolimab. V gene TRBV5-5 combines with J gene TRBJ1-4; unclear D gene. The TCR comes from an adult with an advanced solid tumor such as melanoma, head and neck, liver or kidney cancer. Written as DNA, the CDR3 is TGTGCCAGCAGCTTGGCAGCGGGGGAAAAACTGTTTTTT. Its translation is CASSLAAGEKLFF.